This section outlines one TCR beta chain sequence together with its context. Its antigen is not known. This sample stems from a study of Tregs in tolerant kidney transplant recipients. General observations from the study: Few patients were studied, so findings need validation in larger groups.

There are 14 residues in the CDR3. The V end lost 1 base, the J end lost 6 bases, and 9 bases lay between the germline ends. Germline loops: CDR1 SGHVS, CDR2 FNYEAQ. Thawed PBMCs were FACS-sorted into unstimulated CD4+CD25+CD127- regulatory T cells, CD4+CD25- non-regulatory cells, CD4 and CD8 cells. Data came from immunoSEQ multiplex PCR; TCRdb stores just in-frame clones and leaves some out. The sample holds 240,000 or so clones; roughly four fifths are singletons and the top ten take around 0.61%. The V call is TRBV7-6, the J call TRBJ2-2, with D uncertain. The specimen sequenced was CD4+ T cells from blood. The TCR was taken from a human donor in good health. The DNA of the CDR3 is TGTGCCAGCAGCTTAGTCTCAAGTCCCGGGGAGCTGTTTTTT. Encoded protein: CASSLVSSPGELFF.